These T cell receptor beta chains were read from a single sample in a study of T cell repertoires in aging, cancer and after chemotherapy. MiXCR was run by TCRdb on the multiplex PCR reads, yielding one entry per CDR3 protein. Among 6,000 to 8,500 distinct CDR3 sequences listed, over 25% were seen once. What was sequenced was blood. The receptors shown here come from a human donor with a blood cancer. Both conserved end residues are trimmed from each CDR3. The order of the fields is V gene, J gene, D gene, clone size, CDR3 protein. A D gene is named only where the DNA matches it firmly. Only part of the rows carry a size: once, few, many, or a class if the clone is expanded.

V: TRBV12-3/TRBV12-4
J: TRBJ2-7
D: -
size: -
CDR3: ASSSLWGGAGEQY

V: TRBV6-1
J: TRBJ2-7
D: TRBD1
size: medium-sized
CDR3: ASSADRGYAYEQY

V: TRBV14
J: TRBJ2-7
D: TRBD1
size: few
CDR3: ASSRTGTVEQY

V: TRBV5-6
J: TRBJ1-5
D: -
size: once
CDR3: ASSRRRNQPQH

V: TRBV29-1
J: TRBJ1-4
D: TRBD1
size: medium-sized
CDR3: SADGRERDRVSHEKLF

V: TRBV6-1
J: TRBJ2-3
D: -
size: medium-sized
CDR3: ASTQVPGDTQY

V: TRBV6-6
J: TRBJ2-7
D: TRBD1
size: -
CDR3: ASSSGTVAYEQY

V: TRBV11-3
J: TRBJ2-7
D: TRBD1
size: -
CDR3: ASSPQRTGGSYEQY

V: TRBV27
J: TRBJ2-3
D: TRBD1
size: few
CDR3: ASSTTGARPGLRTDTQY

V: TRBV19
J: TRBJ1-5
D: -
size: -
CDR3: ASSPRGHPTQPQH

V: TRBV18
J: TRBJ2-7
D: TRBD1
size: -
CDR3: ASSPNPGQGYEQY

V: TRBV11-3
J: TRBJ2-7
D: TRBD1
size: medium-sized
CDR3: ASSLEGQGLSYEQY

V: TRBV18
J: TRBJ2-7
D: -
size: few
CDR3: ASSPGNRSYEQY

V: TRBV12-3/TRBV12-4
J: TRBJ2-2
D: TRBD1
size: medium-sized
CDR3: AVRTGGSFDTGELF

V: TRBV29-1
J: TRBJ2-3
D: -
size: medium-sized
CDR3: SVDAETSTDTQY

V: TRBV18
J: TRBJ1-2
D: -
size: -
CDR3: ASSPPSRENYGYT

V: TRBV27
J: TRBJ1-2
D: TRBD1
size: -
CDR3: ASSRQGAHYGYT

V: TRBV5-1
J: TRBJ2-7
D: TRBD2
size: once
CDR3: ASSFGLAGAYEQY

V: TRBV6-5
J: TRBJ1-1
D: -
size: -
CDR3: ASSYPGNTEAF

V: TRBV6-2/TRBV6-3
J: TRBJ2-1
D: TRBD2
size: few
CDR3: ASSSSGALYNEQF

V: TRBV5-4
J: TRBJ2-5
D: TRBD2
size: -
CDR3: ASSLVLAGAQETQY

V: TRBV5-4
J: TRBJ1-2
D: -
size: few
CDR3: ASSSSLGSNYGYT

V: TRBV5-1
J: TRBJ1-4
D: TRBD1
size: -
CDR3: ASSEGTGGQKLF

V: TRBV7-9
J: TRBJ1-1
D: TRBD1
size: -
CDR3: ASSLSGGTEAF

V: TRBV5-6
J: TRBJ2-5
D: TRBD1
size: -
CDR3: ASSLVGTGQETQY

V: TRBV6-5
J: TRBJ2-1
D: TRBD1
size: few
CDR3: ASSTSSGTGGYNEQF

V: TRBV7-3
J: TRBJ2-5
D: -
size: once
CDR3: ASSLQGNRETQY

V: TRBV6-2/TRBV6-3
J: TRBJ2-5
D: -
size: medium-sized
CDR3: ASSGAGETQY

V: TRBV12-3/TRBV12-4
J: TRBJ1-4
D: TRBD1
size: -
CDR3: ASSLGQGRIHEKLF

V: TRBV6-2/TRBV6-3
J: TRBJ1-1
D: TRBD1
size: few
CDR3: ASSVQGAEAF

V: TRBV18
J: TRBJ1-1
D: -
size: few
CDR3: ASSPQEGLAF

V: TRBV7-9
J: TRBJ2-5
D: TRBD1
size: -
CDR3: ASTLDRGAETQY

V: TRBV20-1
J: TRBJ2-3
D: TRBD2
size: -
CDR3: SAKRGLDTQY

V: TRBV7-2
J: TRBJ2-5
D: TRBD1
size: few
CDR3: ASRLTGGGETQY

V: TRBV6-2/TRBV6-3
J: TRBJ2-5
D: TRBD1
size: medium-sized
CDR3: ASSVRQGLSVETQY

V: TRBV11-3
J: TRBJ2-5
D: -
size: medium-sized
CDR3: ASSFGGGRETQY

V: TRBV6-2/TRBV6-3
J: TRBJ1-2
D: TRBD1
size: -
CDR3: ASSARTGLFYGYT

V: TRBV29-1
J: TRBJ2-1
D: TRBD2
size: -
CDR3: SVGTSGGGAAELF

V: TRBV6-5
J: TRBJ1-4
D: -
size: -
CDR3: ASSYTRVNEKLF

V: TRBV7-2
J: TRBJ1-5
D: -
size: -
CDR3: ASSQWGQGNQPQH

V: TRBV12-3/TRBV12-4
J: TRBJ2-1
D: TRBD1
size: -
CDR3: ASSLGQRIGSEQF

V: TRBV18
J: TRBJ1-3
D: TRBD1
size: few
CDR3: ASSRFGQGTGNTIY

V: TRBV11-3
J: TRBJ1-1
D: -
size: -
CDR3: ASSQAPTRRKAEAF